The text below deals with one T cell receptor beta chain. This CDR3 contains 16 residues. CDR1 and CDR2 from the germline V gene are MNHNS and SASEGT. PCR of TCRalpha and TCRbeta cDNA was nested, with two rounds of approximately 16 and 10 cycles. TCRdb reanalyzed the 5' RACE reads and collapses them to one entry per CDR3 protein, without DNA. The sample has roughly 100,000 distinct CDR3 sequences, and its top ten clones hold roughly 1.9%. This sample was taken from a study of monozygotic twins with inflammatory bowel disease. The sample taken for sequencing was blood. The sequence derives from a human donor with ulcerative colitis or Crohn's disease, or a healthy co-twin of an affected twin (not recorded which). J is TRBJ2-5 and V is TRBV6-1; TCRdb's D gene call, TRBD2, goes unchecked for lack of DNA. CDR3 amino acids: CASSRRSGAAQETQYF.